These 17 T cell receptor beta chains originate from one sample sequenced in a study of blood T cell repertoires in COVID-19. Sequencing used immunoSEQ multiplex PCR; TCRdb keeps in-frame clones, though not all of them. The sample shows nearly 300,000 clones, under 90% of them seen only once. The sequenced material came from PBMCs or T cells enriched from blood (not recorded which). The receptors here all came from a woman between 45 and 65 years old who had been exposed to COVID-19.

The rearrangement uses TRBV6-1 and TRBJ2-7, with a tentative D call TRBD1 (6 bases). The CDR3 sequence is 15 residues long. The V gene's germline CDR1 is MNHNS and CDR2 SASEGT. The V end lost 2 bases, the J end lost 5 bases, and 16 bases lay between the germline ends. The CDR3 nucleotides are TGTGCCAGCAGTGAACTCAGGGGCCGTAGAGACGAGCAGTACTTC. This gives the protein CASSELRGRRDEQYF.

The CDR3 nucleotides are TGCGCCAGCAGCATATCCGGGACAATCGAGACCCAGTACTTC. The encoded protein is CASSISGTIETQYF. This chain links TRBV5-1 with TRBJ2-5; the D gene is possibly TRBD1 (6 bases). This CDR3 is 14 amino acids long. CDR1 SGHRS and CDR2 YFSETQ come from the germline V gene. V was clipped by 4 bases and J by 5 bases, with 15 bases between them.

This sequence joins TRBV4-1 and TRBJ2-3, with 9 bases lining up with TRBD1. This CDR3 spans 16 amino acids. Germline CDR1 MGHRA, CDR2 YSYEKL. The trim removed 6 bases at V and 3 bases at J, leaving 10 bases unmatched. The CDR3 protein is CASSLIPGQGTDTQYF. CDR3 bases: TGCGCCAGCAGTCTTATACCGGGACAGGGAACAGATACGCAGTATTTT.

V is TRBV6-1 and J is TRBJ1-5; tentatively, D is TRBD1 (6 bases). The CDR3 runs 17 residues. V lost 2 bases, J lost 4 bases, and 18 bases lay in between. Germline-derived CDR1 and CDR2 are MNHNS and SASEGT. The CDR3 region has the DNA TGTGCCAGCAGTGAAATAAGGGACAACCTTGGAAATCAGCCCCAGCATTTT. Encoded protein: CASSEIRDNLGNQPQHF.

This chain connects TRBV19 to TRBJ2-1; 7 bases match TRBD1. Losses at the gene ends were 5 bases for V and 5 bases for J; bases not matched to a gene: 9. CDR3 length: 15 residues. Per germline, CDR1 LNHDA and CDR2 SQIVND (reference sequence). CDR3 in amino acids: CASSETRDSHNEQFF. DNA of the CDR3: TGTGCCAGTAGTGAAACTCGGGACAGCCACAATGAGCAGTTCTTC.

The chain has TRBV19 and TRBJ1-2; 12 nucleotides match TRBD1. This CDR3 spans 16 amino acids. CDR1 and CDR2 (germline): LNHDA, SQIVND (reference sequence). The trim removed 6 bases at V and 4 bases at J, leaving 9 bases unmatched. CDR3 DNA: TGTGCCAGTAGGACTACCGGGACAGGGGGCAGCTATGGCTACACCTTC. Its protein product is CASRTTGTGGSYGYTF.

This chain joins TRBV27 and TRBJ1-4; a weak D match, TRBD1 (6 bases). V lost 5 bases, J lost 7 bases, and 14 bases lay in between. This CDR3 contains 14 residues. Germline-derived CDR1 and CDR2 are MNHEY and SMNVEV (reference sequence). DNA of the CDR3: TGTGCCAGCAGTAAAACAGGGTTAGGTGAAAAACTGTTTTTT. Its protein product is CASSKTGLGEKLFF.

The chain links TRBV5-1 to TRBJ1-1; 7 positions match TRBD1. Germline V gives CDR1 SGHRS, CDR2 YFSETQ. The CDR3 totals 14 residues. Losses at the gene ends were 4 bases for V and 2 bases for J; bases not matched to a gene: 5. The CDR3: CASSPRQGNTEAFF. CDR3 coding DNA: TGCGCCAGCAGCCCTAGACAGGGAAACACTGAAGCTTTCTTT.

J is TRBJ2-1 and V is TRBV11-1, with D perhaps TRBD2 (5 bases). The CDR3 length is 15 residues. CDR1 SGHAT and CDR2 FQDESV come from the germline V gene (reference sequence). Trimming cost V 4 bases and J 6 bases, with 16 bases left between them. This CDR3 reads CASSYPGLAPNEQFF. In DNA form, the CDR3 reads TGTGCCAGCAGCTACCCCGGGCTAGCTCCCAATGAGCAGTTCTTC.

In DNA, the CDR3 is TGTGCCAGCAGCTTGTGGTTCGACGGGAAGCGGGGCTACACCTTC. Translated: CASSLWFDGKRGYTF. The rearrangement links TRBV5-5 to TRBJ1-2; D gene unclear. The ends were cut back, 1 base at V and 8 bases at J, with 18 bases in the middle. CDR1 and CDR2 from the germline V gene are SGHKS and YYEKEE (reference sequence). The CDR3 is 15 amino acids.

The genes are TRBV19 and TRBJ1-5, with D possibly being TRBD1 (5 bases). The CDR3 extends over 15 amino acids. CDR1 and CDR2 from the germline V gene are LNHDA and SQIVND (reference sequence). V was pared by 6 bases and J by 3 bases, with 15 bases between. The CDR3 DNA follows: TGTGCCAGTAGGACCGGGGGGTTTGACAATCAGCCCCAGCATTTT. Its protein product is CASRTGGFDNQPQHF.

This chain links TRBV10-2 with TRBJ2-7, with D perhaps TRBD2 (6 bases). The CDR3 totals 15 residues. V lost 4 bases and J lost 4, with 17 bases in between. Germline CDR1 is WSHSY and CDR2 is SAAADI. In DNA, the CDR3 is TGCGCCAGCAGTGTAGGCTCCGCCGCGGGATACGAGCAGTACTTC. Amino acids: CASSVGSAAGYEQYF.

The chain is built from TRBV5-5 and TRBJ1-1; possible D gene TRBD1, 6 bases. There are 13 residues in the CDR3. Deletions cut 5 bases from V and 1 base from J, with 9 bases between. Germline V CDR1 and CDR2: SGHKS, YYEKEE (reference sequence). The CDR3 DNA follows: TGTGCCAGCAGGTGGACAGCGAACACTGAAGCTTTCTTT. Translating it yields CASRWTANTEAFF.

The chain combines TRBV6-1 with TRBJ2-5; the match to TRBD2 covers 7 bases. The germline V gene encodes CDR1 MNHNS and CDR2 SASEGT. This CDR3 comprises 20 residues. With 2 bases clipped from V and 2 bases from J, the junction kept 20 bases outside the gene matches. The CDR3 loop is CASSEFVAGEILSRQETQYF. The DNA of the CDR3 is TGTGCCAGCAGTGAATTCGTCGCGGGGGAAATTCTATCTAGGCAAGAGACCCAGTACTTC.

The gene calls are TRBV27 and TRBJ1-1; D not certain. The CDR3 contains 14 residues. Germline lookup yields CDR1 MNHEY and CDR2 SMNVEV (reference sequence). The V gene lost 5 bases and the J gene lost 0 bases, with 10 bases spanning the gap. The CDR3 DNA reads TGTGCCAGCAGTCGAGCAATAATGAACACTGAAGCTTTCTTT. Translating gives CASSRAIMNTEAFF.

The chain joins TRBV13 to TRBJ2-3; D remains ambiguous. Germline-derived CDR1 and CDR2 are PRHDT and FYEKMQ (reference sequence). The CDR3 loop spans 11 amino acids. Trimming stripped 5 bases from V and 4 bases from J, with 4 bases between. CDR3 residues: CASSVADTQYF. The DNA for the CDR3 is TGTGCCAGCAGCGTCGCAGATACGCAGTATTTT.

The chain joins TRBV28 to TRBJ1-2; weak D call: TRBD1 (6 bases). The CDR3 is 14 amino acids. Germline loops: CDR1 MDHEN, CDR2 SYDVKM. Trimming cost V 7 bases and J 8 bases, with 20 bases left between them. As DNA, the CDR3 is TGTGCCAGCACACCCGGGGGGGCCCTAATAGGCTACACCTTC. Its translation is CASTPGGALIGYTF.